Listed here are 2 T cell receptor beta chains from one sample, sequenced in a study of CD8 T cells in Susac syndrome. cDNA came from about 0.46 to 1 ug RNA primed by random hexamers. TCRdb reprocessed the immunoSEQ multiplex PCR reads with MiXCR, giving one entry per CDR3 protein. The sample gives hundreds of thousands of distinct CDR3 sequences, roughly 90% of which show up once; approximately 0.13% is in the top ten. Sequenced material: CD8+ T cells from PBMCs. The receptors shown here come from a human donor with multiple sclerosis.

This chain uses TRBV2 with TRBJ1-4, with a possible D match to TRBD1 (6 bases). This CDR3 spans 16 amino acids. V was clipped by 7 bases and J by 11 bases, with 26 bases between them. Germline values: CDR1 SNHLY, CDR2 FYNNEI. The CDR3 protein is CASIGSTERGGGKLFF. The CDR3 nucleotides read TGTGCCAGCATCGGCTCGACGGAACGGGGAGGGGGGAAACTGTTTTTT.

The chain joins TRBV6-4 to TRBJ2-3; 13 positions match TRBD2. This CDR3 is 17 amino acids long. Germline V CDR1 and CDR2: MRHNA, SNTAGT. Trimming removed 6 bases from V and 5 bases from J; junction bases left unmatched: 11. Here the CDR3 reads CASSPTSGGARGDTQYF. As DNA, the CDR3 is TGTGCCAGCAGCCCAACTAGCGGGGGGGCGCGTGGAGATACGCAGTATTTT.